This T cell receptor (beta chain) was sequenced in a study of CD8 T cells in Susac syndrome. Study results and caveats: The study recognized that the number of individuals in its TCR sequencing and HLA analysis was relatively small.

Reverse transcription used roughly 0.5 to 1 ug RNA and random hexamers. Coverage of TCR beta CDR3 amplification by immunoSEQ multiplex PCR extended to 54 Vbeta and 13 Jbeta. Each CDR3 protein is one row after TCRdb ran MiXCR on the immunoSEQ multiplex PCR reads. This sample has about 150,000 distinct CDR3 sequences, with roughly 95% found just once. Sequencing targeted TCR beta in blood CD8+ and CD4+ T cells. The CDR3 is made up of 13 amino acids. Trimming at V came to 3 bases and at J to 10 bases, leaving 6 bases not matched to a gene. Germline V CDR1 and CDR2: SGHRS, YFSETQ. As regards this clonotype: The antigen is not known.

This sequence joins TRBV5-1 and TRBJ2-1, with TRBD2 identical over 8 bases. Source material: CD8+ T cells from PBMCs. This clonotype was obtained from a human donor with multiple sclerosis. The CDR3 DNA reads TGCGCCAGCAGCTCCGCGGGGGGCCAAGAGCAGTTCTTC. Protein product: CASSSAGGQEQFF.